The rows below give T cell receptor beta chains drawn from one sample of a study of glioma-infiltrating T cells. Each CDR3 protein is one row after TCRdb ran MiXCR on the multiplex PCR reads. The profile shows more than 350,000 distinct CDR3 sequences, 41% of them singletons. The sample comprised glioma tissue, nonneoplastic brain tissue, or PBMCs (not recorded which). These receptors were taken from a human donor with low-grade glioma or glioblastoma, undergoing nonglioma brain surgery, or in good health (not recorded which). Both conserved end residues are part of each CDR3. Fields, in order: J gene, V gene, CDR3 protein.

TRBJ2-1 | TRBV27 | CASSLGLAGVSEQFF
TRBJ2-7 | TRBV7-6 | CASSLASGQGAEQYF
TRBJ1-3 | TRBV11-2 | CASSPKRTRPSGNTIYF
TRBJ1-2 | TRBV11-2 | CASSLDISNYGYTF
TRBJ1-6 | TRBV19 | CASSTQNSPLHF
TRBJ2-4 | TRBV2 | CASSELQGIQYF
TRBJ1-5 | TRBV15 | CATSPHNQPQHF
TRBJ1-2 | TRBV7-2 | CASSLVGRDYGYTF
TRBJ2-7 | TRBV25-1 | CASRGGQNF
TRBJ1-5 | TRBV7-8 | CASRTDVNQPQLF
TRBJ1-5 | TRBV4-1 | CASSQPSRGPFGNQPQHF
TRBJ1-1 | TRBV28 | CASSSGYVTEAFF
TRBJ1-3 | TRBV18 | CASSILGTAERVTIYF
TRBJ2-3 | TRBV6-2/TRBV6-3 | CASRAYSGTGVRDTQCF
TRBJ2-1 | TRBV4-3 | CASSPQSSGIPLGEQFF
TRBJ2-1 | TRBV28 | CASNPRRGGNEQFF
TRBJ2-6 | TRBV28 | CASRAGANVLTF
TRBJ2-3 | TRBV6-2/TRBV6-3 | CASSYRGLFTDTQYF
TRBJ2-4 | TRBV4-2 | CASSPTSGRGKNIQYF
TRBJ1-5 | TRBV27 | CASGQGGRQPQHF
TRBJ2-7 | TRBV27 | CASRGPSRGSYYEQYF
TRBJ2-5 | TRBV11-1 | CASSPILGDRGPQETQYF
TRBJ2-4 | TRBV20-1 | CSARDIPGVGDIQYF
TRBJ2-3 | TRBV10-3 | CAISRDRSTDTQYF
TRBJ2-5 | TRBV5-5 | CASSLPVEETQYF
TRBJ2-3 | TRBV4-1 | CASSQGPADTQYF
TRBJ2-1 | TRBV3-1 | CASSPPWLAGNEQFF
TRBJ2-6 | TRBV19 | CASSKGGGANVLTF
TRBJ2-3 | TRBV27 | CASSLDLGLAPDTQYF
TRBJ1-2 | TRBV6-2/TRBV6-3 | CASRIDGAYGYTF
TRBJ2-7 | TRBV28 | CASSSGLWEYF
TRBJ2-1 | TRBV27 | CASSLKPPGQGTMSSYNEQFF
TRBJ1-3 | TRBV19 | CASSYRASSGNTIYF
TRBJ2-1 | TRBV5-1 | CASSLAKRVLPFNEQVF
TRBJ2-7 | TRBV2 | CASSGSGTGGVYEQYF
TRBJ2-6 | TRBV13 | CASSLNGVSGANVLTF
TRBJ2-5 | TRBV7-2 | CASSLFASGSVETQYF
TRBJ2-3 | TRBV7-2 | CASSFSGRFSTDTQYF
TRBJ1-5 | TRBV7-8 | CASSLYGMGNQPQHF
TRBJ2-5 | TRBV18 | CASSQEDGNQETQYF
TRBJ2-1 | TRBV12-3/TRBV12-4 | CASSVQVAEQFF
TRBJ2-3 | TRBV20-1 | CSATHSPGLAGPADTQYF
TRBJ1-5 | TRBV7-2 | CASSTTRSNKPQHF
TRBJ2-7 | TRBV4-1 | CASSQKGPPGSSYEQYF
TRBJ2-1 | TRBV29-1 | CSVDAQGAVNEQFF